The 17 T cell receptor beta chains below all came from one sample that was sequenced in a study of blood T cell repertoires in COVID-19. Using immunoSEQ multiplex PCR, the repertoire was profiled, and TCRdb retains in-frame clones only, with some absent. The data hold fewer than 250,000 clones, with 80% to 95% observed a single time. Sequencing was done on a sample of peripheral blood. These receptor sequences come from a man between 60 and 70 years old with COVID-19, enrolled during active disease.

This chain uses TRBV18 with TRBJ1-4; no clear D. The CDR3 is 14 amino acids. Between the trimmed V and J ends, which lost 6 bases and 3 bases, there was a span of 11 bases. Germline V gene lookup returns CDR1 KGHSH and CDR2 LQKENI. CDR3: CASSLAVANEKLFF. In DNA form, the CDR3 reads TGTGCCAGCTCCCTCGCGGTAGCTAATGAAAAACTGTTTTTT.

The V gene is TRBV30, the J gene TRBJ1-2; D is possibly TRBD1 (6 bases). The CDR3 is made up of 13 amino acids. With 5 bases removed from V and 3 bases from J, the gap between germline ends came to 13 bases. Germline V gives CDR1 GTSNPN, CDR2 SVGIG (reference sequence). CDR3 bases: TGTGCCTGGTCAGGGGAAGGTGACTATGGCTACACCTTC. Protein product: CAWSGEGDYGYTF.

The CDR3 protein is CASRPGQGFYEQYF. The CDR3 DNA follows: TGTGCCAGCAGGCCGGGACAGGGGTTTTACGAGCAGTACTTC. The gene calls are TRBV27 and TRBJ2-7, with 10 bases lining up with TRBD1. This CDR3 contains 14 residues. Germline lookup yields CDR1 MNHEY and CDR2 SMNVEV (reference sequence). V was pared by 6 bases and J by 4 bases, with 6 bases of the junction left unmatched.

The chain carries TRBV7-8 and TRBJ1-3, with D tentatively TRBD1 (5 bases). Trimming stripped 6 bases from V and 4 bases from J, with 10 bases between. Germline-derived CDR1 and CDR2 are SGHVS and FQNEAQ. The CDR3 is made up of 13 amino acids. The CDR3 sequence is CASSRQSGNTIYF. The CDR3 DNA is TGTGCCAGCAGTCGACAGTCCGGAAACACCATATATTTT.

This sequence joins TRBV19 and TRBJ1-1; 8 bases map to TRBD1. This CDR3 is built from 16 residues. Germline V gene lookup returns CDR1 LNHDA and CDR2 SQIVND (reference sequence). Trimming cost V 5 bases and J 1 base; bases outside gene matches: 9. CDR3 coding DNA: TGTGCCAGTAGTGCAAAACAGGGGGTGGGGAACACTGAAGCTTTCTTT. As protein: CASSAKQGVGNTEAFF.

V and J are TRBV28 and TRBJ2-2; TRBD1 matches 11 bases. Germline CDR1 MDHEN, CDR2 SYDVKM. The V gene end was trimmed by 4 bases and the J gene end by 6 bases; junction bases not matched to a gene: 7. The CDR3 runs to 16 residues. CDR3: CASSSVGQGAPGELFF. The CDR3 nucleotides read TGTGCCAGCAGTTCCGTCGGACAGGGGGCCCCCGGGGAGCTGTTTTTT. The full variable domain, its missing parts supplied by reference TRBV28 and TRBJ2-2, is DVKVTQSSRYLVKRTGEKVFLECVQDMDHENMFWYRQDPGLGLRLIYFSYDVKMKEKGDIPEGYSVSREKKERFSLILESASTNQTSMYLCASSSVGQGAPGELFFGEGSRLTVL.

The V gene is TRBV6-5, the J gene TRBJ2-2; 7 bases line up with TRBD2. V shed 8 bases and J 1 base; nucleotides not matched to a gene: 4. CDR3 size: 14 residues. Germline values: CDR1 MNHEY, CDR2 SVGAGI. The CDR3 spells CASHGGWNTGELFF. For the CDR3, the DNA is TGTGCCAGCCACGGGGGGTGGAACACCGGGGAGCTGTTTTTT.

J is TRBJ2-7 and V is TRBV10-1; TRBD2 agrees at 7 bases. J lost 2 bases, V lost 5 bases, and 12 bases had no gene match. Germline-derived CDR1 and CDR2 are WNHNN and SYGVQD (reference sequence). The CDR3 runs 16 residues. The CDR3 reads CASSNRGAGLTYEQYF. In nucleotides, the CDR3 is TGCGCCAGCAGTAACCGAGGAGCGGGACTGACCTACGAGCAGTACTTC.

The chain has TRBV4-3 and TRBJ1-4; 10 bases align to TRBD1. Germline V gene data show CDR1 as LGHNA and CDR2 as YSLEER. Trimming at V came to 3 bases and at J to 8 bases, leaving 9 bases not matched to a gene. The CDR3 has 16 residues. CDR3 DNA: TGCGCCAGCAGCCATGATACCGGGACAGGGGTCGAAAAACTGTTTTTT. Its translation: CASSHDTGTGVEKLFF.

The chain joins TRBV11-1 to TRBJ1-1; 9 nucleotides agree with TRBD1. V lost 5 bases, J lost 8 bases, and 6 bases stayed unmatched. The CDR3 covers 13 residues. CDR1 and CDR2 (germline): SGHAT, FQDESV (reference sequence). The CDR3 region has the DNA TGTGCCAGCAGCACAGGGGGCTTCTTGGAAGCTTTCTTT. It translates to CASSTGGFLEAFF.

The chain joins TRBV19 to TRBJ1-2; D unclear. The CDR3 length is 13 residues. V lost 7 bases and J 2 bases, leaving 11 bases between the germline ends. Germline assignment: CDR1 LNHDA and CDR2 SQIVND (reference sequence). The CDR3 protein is CASNPSVNYGYTF. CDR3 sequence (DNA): TGTGCCAGTAATCCGTCCGTGAACTATGGCTACACCTTC.

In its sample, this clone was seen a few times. For the CDR3, the DNA is TGCGCCAGCAGTGAGTCTACCGGGACTAGCGGGGTAAAGCAGTTCTTC. Amino acid sequence: CASSESTGTSGVKQFF. This sequence joins TRBV10-1 and TRBJ2-1; 13 bases line up with TRBD2. V was clipped by 0 bases and J by 11 bases; unmatched bases: 7. From germline, CDR1 is WNHNN and CDR2 SYGVQD (reference sequence). CDR3 length: 16 amino acids.

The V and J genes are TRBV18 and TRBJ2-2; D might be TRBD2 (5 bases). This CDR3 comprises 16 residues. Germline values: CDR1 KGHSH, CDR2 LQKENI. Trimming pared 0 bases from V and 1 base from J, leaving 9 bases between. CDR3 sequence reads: CASSPPLRGNTGELFF. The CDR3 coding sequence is TGTGCCAGCTCACCACCTCTCCGGGGGAACACCGGGGAGCTGTTTTTT.

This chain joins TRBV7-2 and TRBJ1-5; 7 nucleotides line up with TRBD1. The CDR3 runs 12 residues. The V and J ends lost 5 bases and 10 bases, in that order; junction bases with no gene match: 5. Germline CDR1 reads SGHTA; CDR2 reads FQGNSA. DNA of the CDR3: TGTGCCAGCAGCCAGGGGGTCCACCCCCAGCATTTT. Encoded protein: CASSQGVHPQHF. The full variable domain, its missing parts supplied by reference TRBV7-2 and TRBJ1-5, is GAGVSQSPSNKVTEKGKDVELRCDPISGHTALYWYRQSLGQGLEFLIYFQGNSAPDKSGLPSDRFSAERTGGSVSTLTIQRTQQEDSAVYLCASSQGVHPQHFGDGTRLSIL.

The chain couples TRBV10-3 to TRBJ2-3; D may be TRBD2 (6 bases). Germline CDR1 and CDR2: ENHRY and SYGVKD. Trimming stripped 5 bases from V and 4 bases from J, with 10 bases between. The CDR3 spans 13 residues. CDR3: CAISTASADTQYF. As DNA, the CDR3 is TGTGCCATCAGTACCGCTAGCGCAGATACGCAGTATTTT.

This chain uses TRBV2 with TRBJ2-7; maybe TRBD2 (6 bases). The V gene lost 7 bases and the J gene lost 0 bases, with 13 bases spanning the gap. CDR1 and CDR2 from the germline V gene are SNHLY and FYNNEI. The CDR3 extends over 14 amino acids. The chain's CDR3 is CASKSGSDSYEQYF. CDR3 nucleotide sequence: TGTGCCAGCAAGAGCGGGTCCGACTCCTACGAGCAGTACTTC.

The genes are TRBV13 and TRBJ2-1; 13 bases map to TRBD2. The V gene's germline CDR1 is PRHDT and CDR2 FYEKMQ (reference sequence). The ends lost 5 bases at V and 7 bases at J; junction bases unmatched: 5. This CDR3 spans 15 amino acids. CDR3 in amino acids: CASSPGLAGSNEQFF. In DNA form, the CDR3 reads TGTGCCAGCAGCCCGGGACTAGCGGGAAGTAATGAGCAGTTCTTC.